The 29 T cell receptor beta chains below come from one sample, sequenced in a study of blood T cells in healthy people across ages. A second PCR, run for about 7 to 11 cycles, used a sample-barcoded 5' primer plus a J-beta primer mix. TCRdb ran MiXCR on the 5' RACE reads and lists one entry per CDR3 protein. The table shows roughly 1,500,000 distinct CDR3 sequences, with about 32% occurring only once. Material: blood. The receptors were gathered from a woman aged 30 to 39 in good health.

This clonotype was found once. The chain is built from TRBV3-1 and TRBJ2-3, with no clear D. CDR1 LGHDT and CDR2 YNNKEL come from the germline V gene (reference sequence). Trimming shortened V by 2 bases and J by 2 bases, and 11 bases separated the two germline ends. The CDR3 is 15 amino acids. CDR3 amino acids: CASSQRQSFTDTQYF. The CDR3 nucleotides read TGTGCCAGCAGCCAAAGGCAAAGCTTCACAGATACGCAGTATTTT.

This rearrangement joins TRBV20-1 to TRBJ2-1; 8 bases match TRBD2. V trimming: 6 bases; J trimming: 9 bases; junction bases outside the gene matches: 13. Germline V gene lookup returns CDR1 DFQATT and CDR2 SNEGSKA (reference sequence). CDR3 length: 14 amino acids. Here the CDR3 reads CSARGRRGDLEQFF. In DNA form, the CDR3 reads TGCAGTGCCAGGGGCCGGCGGGGGGATCTTGAGCAGTTCTTC.

The chain combines TRBV28 with TRBJ1-2, with D possibly being TRBD1 (5 bases). Germline CDR1 is MDHEN and CDR2 is SYDVKM. CDR3 size: 16 residues. V was pared by 4 bases and J by 6 bases, with 21 bases between. In DNA form, the CDR3 reads TGTGCCAGCAGTTCCGCGCCGGGGGGGGAAGGTCATGGCTACACCTTC. Its protein is CASSSAPGGEGHGYTF.

This clonotype was counted ten times or more. This chain connects TRBV20-1 to TRBJ2-7, with 9 bases lining up with TRBD2. There are 14 residues in the CDR3. V was clipped by 3 bases and J by 5 bases; unmatched bases: 8. Germline V CDR1 and CDR2: DFQATT, SNEGSKA (reference sequence). The CDR3 DNA is TGCAGTGCTAGCGCTTTTCTAGCGGGAAACGAGCAGTACTTC. The encoded protein is CSASAFLAGNEQYF.

This clonotype was counted ten times or more. The chain carries TRBV7-9 and TRBJ1-1; perhaps TRBD1 as D (6 bases). The CDR3 has 13 amino acids. Trimming cost V 5 bases and J 8 bases, with 15 bases left between them. The V gene's germline CDR1 is SEHNR and CDR2 FQNEAQ (reference sequence). The CDR3 sequence: CASSLSGGAEAFF. The DNA of the CDR3 is TGTGCCAGCAGCCTTAGTGGGGGGGCCGAAGCTTTCTTT.

The J gene is TRBJ1-2, the V gene TRBV5-6, with D maybe TRBD1 (5 bases). The CDR3 has 17 residues. Germline V CDR1 and CDR2: SGHDT, YYEEEE. Trimming took off 4 bases at V and 2 bases at J, with 21 bases between the two ends. DNA of the CDR3: TGTGCCAGCAGCACCGGGGCGGAGACGGAAATAAACTATGGCTACACCTTC. It translates to CASSTGAETEINYGYTF. Full variable domain (missing parts from reference TRBV5-6 and TRBJ1-2): DAGVTQSPTHLIKTRGQQVTLRCSPKSGHDTVSWYQQALGQGPQFIFQYYEEEERQRGNFPDRFSGHQFPNYSSELNVNALLLGDSALYLCASSTGAETEINYGYTFGSGTRLTVV.

The chain combines TRBV3-1 with TRBJ2-7; 12 bases are a match to TRBD2. Germline V gene lookup returns CDR1 LGHDT and CDR2 YNNKEL (reference sequence). CDR3 length equals 17 residues. After removal of 3 bases from V and 3 bases from J, the junction contained 9 bases not matched to a gene. In DNA form, the CDR3 reads TGTGCCAGCAGCCATCCCACTAGCGGGGGGACCCTCTACGAGCAGTACTTC. Protein: CASSHPTSGGTLYEQYF.

The rearrangement joins TRBV3-1 to TRBJ1-4, with 7 bases aligning to TRBD1. Germline-derived CDR1 and CDR2 are LGHDT and YNNKEL (reference sequence). The CDR3 extends over 15 amino acids. The trim removed 2 bases at V and 4 bases at J, leaving 4 bases unmatched. CDR3 sequence reads: CASSQNTGVNEKLFF. In DNA form, the CDR3 reads TGTGCCAGCAGCCAAAACACAGGGGTTAATGAAAAACTGTTTTTT.

The sample holds many counts of this clonotype. A junction boundary mismatches the germline segment, possibly from a read error. V and J are TRBV4-1 and TRBJ2-2, with D unresolved. CDR3 size: 13 residues. Germline V gene data show CDR1 as MGHRA and CDR2 as YSYEKL. The CDR3 reads CASSPGGTGELFF. The DNA for the CDR3 is TGTGCCAGCAGTCCGGGTGGCACCGGGGAGCTGTTTTTT.

As for this clonotype: This may arise from a read error, as a much more abundant clone is one base away. The chain is built from TRBV7-8 and TRBJ2-5, with D perhaps TRBD2 (7 bases). The germline V gene has CDR1 SGHVS and CDR2 FQNEAQ. The CDR3 sequence is 14 residues long. Here the CDR3 DNA reads TGTGCCGGCAGCTTCGGAGGGGGGGCGGAGACCCAGTACTTC. Its translation: CAGSFGGGAETQYF.

The chain recombines TRBV5-4 with TRBJ2-3; weak D call: TRBD1 (6 bases). V was trimmed by 0 bases and J by 5 bases, leaving 10 bases between them. The germline CDR1 and CDR2 sequences are SGHNT and YYREEE (reference sequence). This CDR3 spans 14 amino acids. The CDR3 DNA reads as TGTGCCAGCAGCTTGGAATGGGGGCGAGATACGCAGTATTTT. Its protein is CASSLEWGRDTQYF. Looking up the rest from reference TRBV5-4 and TRBJ2-3 gives the full variable domain: ETGVTQSPTHLIKTRGQQVTLRCSSQSGHNTVSWYQQALGQGPQFIFQYYREEENGRGNFPPRFSGLQFPNYSSELNVNALELDDSALYLCASSLEWGRDTQYFGPGTRLTVL.

The DNA of the CDR3 is TGTGCCACCAGCAGGGACCATAATGAAAAACTGTTTTTT. It translates to CATSRDHNEKLFF. This sequence joins TRBV15 and TRBJ1-4; no reliable D call. Germline V gene sequence: CDR1 LNHNV, CDR2 YYDKDF (reference sequence). This CDR3 contains 13 residues. The V end lost 3 bases, the J end lost 4 bases, and 6 bases lay between the germline ends.

With respect to this clonotype: A much larger clone is a single base away; this may be a read error. The V and J genes are TRBV20-1 and TRBJ2-7; D is possibly TRBD1 (6 bases). V was shortened by 1 base and J by 9 bases, with 22 bases between the two germline ends. This CDR3 has 15 amino acids. Looked up from germline, CDR1 is DFQATT and CDR2 is SNEGSKA (reference sequence). The CDR3 here is CSARVGTQGVHGQYF. DNA for the CDR3: TGCAGTGCTAGAGTAGGGACACAGGGCGTCCACGGGCAGTACTTC.

The V and J genes are TRBV7-9 and TRBJ2-3; a possible D gene is TRBD2 (5 bases). Between the trimmed V and J ends, which lost 1 base and 11 bases, there was a span of 19 bases. This CDR3 region has 15 residues. CDR1 is SEHNR and CDR2 is FQNEAQ in the germline V gene (reference sequence). As DNA, the CDR3 is TGTGCCAGCAGCTTAGAATCACGGGGTCACAATGAGCAGTATTTT. Its protein is CASSLESRGHNEQYF.

The chain is built from TRBV15 and TRBJ2-5, with TRBD2 identical over 13 bases. Losses at the gene ends were 9 bases for V and 7 bases for J; bases not matched to a gene: 8. Germline V lookup: CDR1 LNHNV, CDR2 YYDKDF (reference sequence). CDR3 length: 14 amino acids. DNA of the CDR3: TGTGCCACGGCGACTAGCGGGGGGTCAGGGACCCAGTACTTC. The encoded protein is CATATSGGSGTQYF.

Turning to this clonotype: A much larger clone lies a single base off, so this may be a read error. The chain employs TRBV20-1 and TRBJ2-3; tentative D call: TRBD2 (6 bases). Trimming pared 7 bases from V and 5 bases from J, leaving 19 bases between. The CDR3 is made up of 14 amino acids. Germline V gene lookup returns CDR1 DFQATT and CDR2 SNEGSKA (reference sequence). CDR3 protein: CSVIREAPRDTQYF. CDR3 DNA sequence: TGCAGTGTTATCAGGGAGGCGCCCAGAGATACGCAGTATTTT.

This clonotype was detected a few times. The rearrangement links TRBV27 to TRBJ2-5; 7 nucleotides agree with TRBD1. CDR3 length: 14 amino acids. Germline loops: CDR1 MNHEY, CDR2 SMNVEV (reference sequence). V trimming: 5 bases; J trimming: 5 bases; junction bases outside the gene matches: 8. CDR3 DNA sequence: TGTGCCAGCAGTCGAGAGGGGGCCCGGGAGACCCAGTACTTC. Translating gives CASSREGARETQYF.

This clonotype has just a few counts. The V and J genes are TRBV4-2 and TRBJ2-3; tentatively, D is TRBD1 or TRBD2 (5 bases each). Germline V gene sequence: CDR1 LGHNA, CDR2 YNFKEQ. The CDR3 runs 14 residues. Trimming cost V 5 bases and J 3 bases, with 12 bases left between them. CDR3 sequence: CASSWDEGTDTQYF. As DNA, the CDR3 is TGTGCCAGCAGCTGGGACGAGGGGACAGATACGCAGTATTTT.

This chain links TRBV6-5 with TRBJ1-4; 9 positions agree with TRBD1. Trimming at V came to 2 bases and at J to 10 bases, leaving 14 bases not matched to a gene. Germline CDR1 reads MNHEY; CDR2 reads SVGAGI. CDR3 size: 17 residues. As DNA, the CDR3 is TGTGCCAGCAGTTACGCTGTGATAAGGACAGGGGACAGAAAACTGTTTTTT. Amino acid sequence: CASSYAVIRTGDRKLFF.

This clonotype was seen a handful of times. The V gene is TRBV4-1, the J gene TRBJ2-3; 14 positions match TRBD2. The V gene end was trimmed by 3 bases and the J gene end by 5 bases; junction bases not matched to a gene: 7. Germline V gene sequence: CDR1 MGHRA, CDR2 YSYEKL. The CDR3 has 17 residues. CDR3 DNA sequence: TGCGCCAGCAGCCAGGCAACCGGGACTAGCGGGAGAGATACGCAGTATTTT. This translates into CASSQATGTSGRDTQYF.

This clonotype was found many times. The J gene is TRBJ2-1, the V gene TRBV4-1; D unresolved. Germline V gene lookup returns CDR1 MGHRA and CDR2 YSYEKL. This CDR3 comprises 11 residues. The ends were cut back, 6 bases at V and 6 bases at J, with 6 bases in the middle. CDR3 bases: TGCGCCAGCAGGAGAGGCAATGAGCAGTTCTTC. Residues: CASRRGNEQFF.

The DNA of the CDR3 is TGCAGTGCTAACGGGGAATCTTACAATGAGCAGTTCTTC. This codes for CSANGESYNEQFF. The chain links TRBV20-1 to TRBJ2-1; tentatively, D is TRBD2 (5 bases). Per the germline V gene, CDR1 is DFQATT and CDR2 is SNEGSKA (reference sequence). CDR3 length: 13 amino acids. The V and J ends lost 4 bases and 4 bases respectively, with 11 bases between them.

Here the CDR3 DNA reads TGCAGTGCTAGTAACCCCCGGAACAACTATGGCTACACCTTC. Amino acid sequence: CSASNPRNNYGYTF. The V and J genes are TRBV20-1 and TRBJ1-2; no clear D gene. Trimming took 3 bases from V and 2 from J, leaving 13 bases between them. CDR1 is DFQATT, CDR2 SNEGSKA, per germline (reference sequence). This CDR3 is 14 amino acids long.

Only a few counts were recorded for this clonotype. This chain links TRBV20-1 with TRBJ2-7, with 8 bases lining up with TRBD2. The J segment lost 4 bases and the V segment lost 6 bases, leaving 8 bases of the junction unmatched. Germline V gene sequence: CDR1 DFQATT, CDR2 SNEGSKA (reference sequence). CDR3 length equals 13 residues. CDR3 coding DNA: TGCAGTGCCCCAGCGGGAGTAGCTTACGAGCAGTACTTC. Amino acids: CSAPAGVAYEQYF.

At least ten counts were recorded for this clonotype. The rearrangement links TRBV4-1 to TRBJ1-2; possibly TRBD1 for D (5 bases). Germline CDR1 MGHRA, CDR2 YSYEKL. The CDR3 totals 16 residues. Trimming left V 3 bases short and J 2 bases short, with 16 bases between. CDR3 sequence reads: CASSHEPYGANYGYTF. The CDR3 coding sequence is TGCGCCAGCAGCCACGAACCCTATGGGGCCAACTATGGCTACACCTTC.

This clonotype was observed a handful of times. The V call is TRBV2, the J call TRBJ2-1; 10 positions match TRBD2. V shed 3 bases, J shed 7 bases, and the junction held 6 bases outside the gene matches. The CDR3 has 15 residues. The germline V gene encodes CDR1 SNHLY and CDR2 FYNNEI. The CDR3 region is CASSDGLAGVNEQFF. DNA for the CDR3: TGTGCCAGCAGTGACGGGCTAGCGGGAGTAAATGAGCAGTTCTTC.

Only a few counts were recorded for this clonotype. The chain has TRBV20-1 and TRBJ2-1, with a tentative D call TRBD2 (7 bases). The CDR3 is 12 residues long. Per the germline V gene, CDR1 is DFQATT and CDR2 is SNEGSKA (reference sequence). Trimming pared 3 bases from V and 12 bases from J, leaving 15 bases between. CDR3 in amino acids: CSASGRGQSQFF. The CDR3 bases are TGCAGTGCTAGTGGGAGGGGACAATCGCAGTTCTTC.

CDR3 sequence reads: CASRPKLTDGEQYF. The CDR3 DNA is TGTGCCAGCAGGCCAAAATTAACAGACGGCGAGCAGTACTTC. The chain joins TRBV2 to TRBJ2-7; D is uncertain. Per the germline V gene, CDR1 is SNHLY and CDR2 is FYNNEI. The CDR3 loop spans 14 amino acids. Trimming took off 6 bases at V and 6 bases at J, with 18 bases between the two ends.

On this clonotype itself: No conserved phenylalanine or tryptophan is present at the end of the CDR3, so a read error is the likely explanation. The chain has TRBV7-9 and TRBJ1-1; D might be TRBD1 (5 bases). The CDR3 has 15 amino acids. In germline, CDR1 is SEHNR, CDR2 FQNEAQ (reference sequence). The germline V and J ends were trimmed by 1 base and 0 bases, with 9 bases remaining between them. In nucleotides, the CDR3 is TGTGCCAGCAGCTTAGTGGGGGGAATGAACACTGAAGCTTTCCTT. Protein: CASSLVGGMNTEAFL.